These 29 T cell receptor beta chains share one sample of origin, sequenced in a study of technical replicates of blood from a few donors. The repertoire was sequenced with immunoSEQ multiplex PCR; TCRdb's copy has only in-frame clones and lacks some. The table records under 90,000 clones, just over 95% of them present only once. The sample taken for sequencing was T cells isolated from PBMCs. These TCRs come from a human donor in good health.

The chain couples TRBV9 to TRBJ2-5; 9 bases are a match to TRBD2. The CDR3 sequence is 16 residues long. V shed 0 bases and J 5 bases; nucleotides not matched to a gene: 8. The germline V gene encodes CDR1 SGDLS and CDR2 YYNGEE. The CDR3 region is CASSVGQGTSGETQYF. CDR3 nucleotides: TGTGCCAGCAGCGTAGGGCAAGGAACTAGCGGGGAGACCCAGTACTTC.

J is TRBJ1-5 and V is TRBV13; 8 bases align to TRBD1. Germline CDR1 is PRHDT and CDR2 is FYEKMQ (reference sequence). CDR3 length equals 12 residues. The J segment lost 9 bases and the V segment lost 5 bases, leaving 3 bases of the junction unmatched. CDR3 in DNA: TGTGCCAGCAGCGCAGGGACAGGGCCCCAGCATTTT. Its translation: CASSAGTGPQHF.

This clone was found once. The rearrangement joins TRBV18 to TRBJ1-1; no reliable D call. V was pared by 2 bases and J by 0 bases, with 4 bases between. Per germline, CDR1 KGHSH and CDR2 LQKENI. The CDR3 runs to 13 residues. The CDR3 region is CASSPEMNTEAFF. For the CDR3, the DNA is TGTGCCAGCTCACCAGAGATGAACACTGAAGCTTTCTTT.

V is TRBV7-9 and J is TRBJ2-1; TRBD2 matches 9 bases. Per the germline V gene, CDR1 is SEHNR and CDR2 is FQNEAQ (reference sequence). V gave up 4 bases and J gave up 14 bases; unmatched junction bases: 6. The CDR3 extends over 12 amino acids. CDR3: CASSYSSGVKFF. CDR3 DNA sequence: TGTGCCAGCAGCTATTCTAGCGGGGTAAAGTTCTTC. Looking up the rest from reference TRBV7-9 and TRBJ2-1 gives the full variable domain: DTGVSQNPRHKITKRGQNVTFRCDPISEHNRLYWYRQTLGQGPEFLTYFQNEAQLEKSRLLSDRFSAERPKGSFSTLEIQRTEQGDSAMYLCASSYSSGVKFFGPGTRLTVL.

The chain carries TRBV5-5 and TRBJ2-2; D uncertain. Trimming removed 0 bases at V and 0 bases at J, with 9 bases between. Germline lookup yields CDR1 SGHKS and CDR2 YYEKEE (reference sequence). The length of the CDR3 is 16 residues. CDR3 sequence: CASSLVWPTNTGELFF. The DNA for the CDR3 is TGTGCCAGCAGCTTGGTTTGGCCGACGAACACCGGGGAGCTGTTTTTT. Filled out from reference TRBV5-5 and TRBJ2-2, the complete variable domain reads DAGVTQSPTHLIKTRGQQVTLRCSPISGHKSVSWYQQVLGQGPQFIFQYYEKEERGRGNFPDRFSARQFPNYSSELNVNALLLGDSALYLCASSLVWPTNTGELFFGEGSRLTVL.

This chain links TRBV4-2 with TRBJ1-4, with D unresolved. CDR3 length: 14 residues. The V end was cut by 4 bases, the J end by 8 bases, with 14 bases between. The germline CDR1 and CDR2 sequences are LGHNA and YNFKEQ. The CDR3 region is CASSPAGRNEKLFF. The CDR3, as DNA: TGTGCCAGCAGCCCAGCGGGGAGGAACGAAAAACTGTTTTTT.

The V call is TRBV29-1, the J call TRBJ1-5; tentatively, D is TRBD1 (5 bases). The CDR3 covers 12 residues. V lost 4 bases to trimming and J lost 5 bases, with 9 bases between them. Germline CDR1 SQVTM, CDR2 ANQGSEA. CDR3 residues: CSVGGTDQPQHF. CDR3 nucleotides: TGCAGCGTTGGGGGCACTGATCAGCCCCAGCATTTT.

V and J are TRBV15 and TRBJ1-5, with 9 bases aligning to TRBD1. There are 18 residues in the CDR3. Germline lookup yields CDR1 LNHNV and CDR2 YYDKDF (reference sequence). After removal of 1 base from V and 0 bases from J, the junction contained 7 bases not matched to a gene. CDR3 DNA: TGTGCCACCAGCAGAGGGGGACAGGGCCGAAATAGCAATCAGCCCCAGCATTTT. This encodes CATSRGGQGRNSNQPQHF. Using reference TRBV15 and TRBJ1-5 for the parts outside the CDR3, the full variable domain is DAMVIQNPRYQVTQFGKPVTLSCSQTLNHNVMYWYQQKSSQAPKLLFHYYDKDFNNEADTPDNFQSRRPNTSFCFLDIRSPGLGDTAMYLCATSRGGQGRNSNQPQHFGDGTRLSIL.

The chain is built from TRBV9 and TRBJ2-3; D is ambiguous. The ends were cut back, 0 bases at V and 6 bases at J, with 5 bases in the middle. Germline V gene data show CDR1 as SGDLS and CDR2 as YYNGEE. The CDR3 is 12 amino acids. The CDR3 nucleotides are TGTGCCAGCAGCGTAGTATCTGATACGCAGTATTTT. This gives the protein CASSVVSDTQYF.

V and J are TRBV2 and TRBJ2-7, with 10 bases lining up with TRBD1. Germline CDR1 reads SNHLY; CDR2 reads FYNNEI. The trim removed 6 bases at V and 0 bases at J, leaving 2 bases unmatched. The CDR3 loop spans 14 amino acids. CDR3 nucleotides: TGTGCCAGCAGCCGGACAGGGGGCTCCTACGAGCAGTACTTC. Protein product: CASSRTGGSYEQYF. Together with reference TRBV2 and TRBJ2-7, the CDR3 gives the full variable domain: EPEVTQTPSHQVTQMGQEVILRCVPISNHLYFYWYRQILGQKVEFLVSFYNNEISEKSEIFDDQFSVERPDGSNFTLKIRSTKLEDSAMYFCASSRTGGSYEQYFGPGTRLTVT.

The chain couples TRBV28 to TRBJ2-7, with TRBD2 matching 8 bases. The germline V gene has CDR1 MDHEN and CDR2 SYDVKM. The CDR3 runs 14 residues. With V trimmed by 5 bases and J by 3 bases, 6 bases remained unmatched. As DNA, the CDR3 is TGTGCCAGCAGTGCGGGGACTAGGCGCTACGAGCAGTACTTC. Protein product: CASSAGTRRYEQYF.

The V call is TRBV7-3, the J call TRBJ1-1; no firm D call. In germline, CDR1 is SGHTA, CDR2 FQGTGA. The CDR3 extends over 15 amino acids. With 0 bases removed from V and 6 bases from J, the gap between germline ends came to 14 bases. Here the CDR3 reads CASSLTAEVGAEAFF. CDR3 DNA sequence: TGTGCCAGCAGCTTAACGGCGGAGGTAGGAGCTGAAGCTTTCTTT.

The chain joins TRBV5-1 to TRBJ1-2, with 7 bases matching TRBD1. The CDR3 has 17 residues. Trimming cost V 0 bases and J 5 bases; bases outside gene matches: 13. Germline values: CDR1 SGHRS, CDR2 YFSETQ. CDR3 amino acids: CASSLAVGQEPFYGYTF. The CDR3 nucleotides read TGCGCCAGCAGCTTGGCCGTCGGACAGGAACCTTTTTATGGCTACACCTTC. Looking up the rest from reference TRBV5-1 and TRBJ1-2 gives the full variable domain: KAGVTQTPRYLIKTRGQQVTLSCSPISGHRSVSWYQQTPGQGLQFLFEYFSETQRNKGNFPGRFSGRQFSNSRSEMNVSTLELGDSALYLCASSLAVGQEPFYGYTFGSGTRLTVV.

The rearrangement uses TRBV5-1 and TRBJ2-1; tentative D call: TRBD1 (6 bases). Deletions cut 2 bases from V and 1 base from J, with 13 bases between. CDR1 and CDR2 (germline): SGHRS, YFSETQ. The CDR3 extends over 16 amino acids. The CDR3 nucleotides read TGCGCCAGCAGCTTCTCAGGGGAGTCGTCCTACAATGAGCAGTTCTTC. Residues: CASSFSGESSYNEQFF.

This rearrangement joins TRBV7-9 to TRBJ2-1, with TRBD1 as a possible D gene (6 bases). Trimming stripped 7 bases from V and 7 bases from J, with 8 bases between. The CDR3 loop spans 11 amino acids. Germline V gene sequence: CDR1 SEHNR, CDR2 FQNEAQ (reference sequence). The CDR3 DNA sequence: TGTGCCAGCACAGGGGATAATGAGCAGTTCTTC. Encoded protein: CASTGDNEQFF.

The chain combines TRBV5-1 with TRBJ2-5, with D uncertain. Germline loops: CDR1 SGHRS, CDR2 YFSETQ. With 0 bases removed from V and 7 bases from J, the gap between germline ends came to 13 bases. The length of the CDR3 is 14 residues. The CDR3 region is CASSLESQSVTQYF. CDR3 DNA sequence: TGCGCCAGCAGCTTGGAATCTCAGTCAGTGACCCAGTACTTC.

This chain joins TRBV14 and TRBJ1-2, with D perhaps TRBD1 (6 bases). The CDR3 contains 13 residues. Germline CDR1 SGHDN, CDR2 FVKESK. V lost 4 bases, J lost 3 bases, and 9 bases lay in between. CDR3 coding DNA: TGTGCCAGCAGCCGGACAGAGGACTATGGCTACACCTTC. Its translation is CASSRTEDYGYTF.

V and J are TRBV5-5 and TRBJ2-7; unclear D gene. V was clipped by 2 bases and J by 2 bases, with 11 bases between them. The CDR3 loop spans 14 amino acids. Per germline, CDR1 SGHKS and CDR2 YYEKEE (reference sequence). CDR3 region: CASSFWATTYEQYF. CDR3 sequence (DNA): TGTGCCAGCAGCTTTTGGGCCACCACCTACGAGCAGTACTTC.

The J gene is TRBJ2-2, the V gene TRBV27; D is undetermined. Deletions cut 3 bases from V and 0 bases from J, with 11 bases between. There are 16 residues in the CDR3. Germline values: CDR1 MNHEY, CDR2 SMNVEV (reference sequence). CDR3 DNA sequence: TGTGCCAGCAGTTTGTTCGAGACATCGAACACCGGGGAGCTGTTTTTT. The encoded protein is CASSLFETSNTGELFF.

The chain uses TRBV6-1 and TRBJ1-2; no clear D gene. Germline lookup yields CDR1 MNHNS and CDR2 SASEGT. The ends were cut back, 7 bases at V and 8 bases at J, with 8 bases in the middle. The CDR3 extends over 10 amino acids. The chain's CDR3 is CASTSSGYTF. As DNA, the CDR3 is TGTGCCAGCACTTCTTCCGGCTACACCTTC.

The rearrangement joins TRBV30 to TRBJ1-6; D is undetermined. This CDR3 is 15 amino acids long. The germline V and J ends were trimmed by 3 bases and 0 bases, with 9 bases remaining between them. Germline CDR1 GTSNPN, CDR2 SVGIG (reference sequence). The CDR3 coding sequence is TGTGCCTGGAGGATAGGGAGCTCCTATAATTCACCCCTCCACTTT. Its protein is CAWRIGSSYNSPLHF.

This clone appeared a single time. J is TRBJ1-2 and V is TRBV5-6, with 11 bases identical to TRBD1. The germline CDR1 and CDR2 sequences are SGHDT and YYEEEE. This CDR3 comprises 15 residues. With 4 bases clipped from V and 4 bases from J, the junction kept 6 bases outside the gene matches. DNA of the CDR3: TGTGCCAGCAGCCCGGACAGGGGGCGCCCCTATGGCTACACCTTC. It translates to CASSPDRGRPYGYTF.

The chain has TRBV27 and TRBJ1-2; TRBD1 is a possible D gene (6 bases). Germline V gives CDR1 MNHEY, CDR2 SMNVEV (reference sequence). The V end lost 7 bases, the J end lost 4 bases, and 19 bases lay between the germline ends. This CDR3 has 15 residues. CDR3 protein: CASMDSSASFYGYTF. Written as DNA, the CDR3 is TGTGCCAGCATGGACAGTTCCGCAAGTTTCTATGGCTACACCTTC.

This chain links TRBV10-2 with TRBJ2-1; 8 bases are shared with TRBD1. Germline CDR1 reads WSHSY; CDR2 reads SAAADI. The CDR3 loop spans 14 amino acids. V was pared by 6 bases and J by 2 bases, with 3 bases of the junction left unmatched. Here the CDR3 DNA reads TGCGCCAGCAGCCGGGGACAGGCCTACAATGAGCAGTTCTTC. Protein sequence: CASSRGQAYNEQFF.

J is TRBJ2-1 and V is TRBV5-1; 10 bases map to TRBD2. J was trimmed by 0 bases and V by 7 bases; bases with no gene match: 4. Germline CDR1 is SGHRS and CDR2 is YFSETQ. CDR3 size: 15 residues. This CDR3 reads CASRLAGGSYNEQFF. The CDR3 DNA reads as TGCGCCAGCCGATTAGCGGGAGGCTCCTACAATGAGCAGTTCTTC.

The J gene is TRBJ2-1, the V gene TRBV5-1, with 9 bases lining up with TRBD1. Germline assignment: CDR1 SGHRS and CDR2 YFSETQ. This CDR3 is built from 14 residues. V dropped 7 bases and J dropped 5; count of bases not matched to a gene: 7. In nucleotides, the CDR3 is TGCGCCAGCGGGCCCAGGGACAGGGACAATGAGCAGTTCTTC. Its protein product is CASGPRDRDNEQFF.

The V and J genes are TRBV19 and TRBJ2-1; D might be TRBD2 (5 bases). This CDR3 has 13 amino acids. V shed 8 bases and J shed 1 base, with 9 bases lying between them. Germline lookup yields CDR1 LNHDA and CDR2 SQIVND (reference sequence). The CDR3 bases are TGTGCCAGTTCGCCGGGATCCTACAATGAGCAGTTCTTC. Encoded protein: CASSPGSYNEQFF.

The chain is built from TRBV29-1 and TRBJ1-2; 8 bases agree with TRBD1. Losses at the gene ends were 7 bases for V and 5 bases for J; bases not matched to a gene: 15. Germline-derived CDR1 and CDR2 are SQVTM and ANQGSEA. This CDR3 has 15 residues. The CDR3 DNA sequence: TGCAGCGCCCGGGGGGCAGGGGGCGTCGGGTATGGCTACACCTTC. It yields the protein CSARGAGGVGYGYTF.

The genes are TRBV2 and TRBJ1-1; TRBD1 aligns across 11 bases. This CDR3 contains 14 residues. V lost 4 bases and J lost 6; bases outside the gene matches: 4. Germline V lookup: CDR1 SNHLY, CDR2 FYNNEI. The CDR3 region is CASSVDRGLAEAFF. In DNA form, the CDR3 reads TGTGCCAGCAGTGTGGACAGGGGGCTGGCTGAAGCTTTCTTT.